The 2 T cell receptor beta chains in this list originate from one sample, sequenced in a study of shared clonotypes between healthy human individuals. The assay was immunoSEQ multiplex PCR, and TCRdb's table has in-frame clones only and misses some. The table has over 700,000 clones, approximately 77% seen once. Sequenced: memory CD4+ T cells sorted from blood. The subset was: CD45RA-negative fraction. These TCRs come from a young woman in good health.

This CDR3 is CASHPTGPAGELFF. In DNA, the CDR3 is TGTGCCAGCCACCCCACAGGGCCGGCCGGGGAGCTGTTTTTT. This chain uses TRBV6-5 with TRBJ2-2; D is perhaps TRBD1 (6 bases). The CDR3 length is 14 residues. Germline lookup yields CDR1 MNHEY and CDR2 SVGAGI. With 8 bases removed from V and 6 bases from J, the gap between germline ends came to 16 bases.

The CDR3 region has the DNA TGTGCCAGCAGTCCCGCCCTGACGCGGACCTACACCTTC. This encodes CASSPALTRTYTF. The chain combines TRBV28 with TRBJ1-2; D remains ambiguous. The CDR3 totals 13 residues. CDR1 and CDR2 from the germline V gene are MDHEN and SYDVKM. Trimming shortened V by 5 bases and J by 10 bases, and 17 bases separated the two germline ends.